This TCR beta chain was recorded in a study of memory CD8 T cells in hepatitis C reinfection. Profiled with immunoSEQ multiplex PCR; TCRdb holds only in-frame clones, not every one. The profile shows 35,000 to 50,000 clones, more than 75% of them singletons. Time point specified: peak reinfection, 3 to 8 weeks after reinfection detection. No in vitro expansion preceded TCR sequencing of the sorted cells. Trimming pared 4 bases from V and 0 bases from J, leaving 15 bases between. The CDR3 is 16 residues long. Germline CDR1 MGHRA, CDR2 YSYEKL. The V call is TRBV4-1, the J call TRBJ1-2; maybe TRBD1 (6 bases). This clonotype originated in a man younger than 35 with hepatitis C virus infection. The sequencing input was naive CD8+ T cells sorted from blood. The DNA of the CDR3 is TGCGCCAGCAGCCCCACAGGGACCCCTACTAACTATGGCTACACCTTC. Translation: CASSPTGTPTNYGYTF.